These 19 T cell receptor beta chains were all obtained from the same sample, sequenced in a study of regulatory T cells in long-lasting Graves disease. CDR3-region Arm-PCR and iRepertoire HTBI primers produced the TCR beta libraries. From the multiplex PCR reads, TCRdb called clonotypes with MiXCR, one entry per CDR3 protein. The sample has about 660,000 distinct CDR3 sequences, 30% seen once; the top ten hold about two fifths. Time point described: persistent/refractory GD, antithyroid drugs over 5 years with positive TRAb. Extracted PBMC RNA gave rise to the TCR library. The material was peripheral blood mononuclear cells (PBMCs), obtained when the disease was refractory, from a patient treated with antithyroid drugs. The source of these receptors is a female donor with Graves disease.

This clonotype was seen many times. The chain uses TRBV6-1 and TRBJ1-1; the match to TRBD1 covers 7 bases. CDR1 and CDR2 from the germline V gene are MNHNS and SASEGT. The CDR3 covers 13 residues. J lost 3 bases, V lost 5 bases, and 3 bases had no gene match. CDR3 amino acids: CASSSTGDTEAFF. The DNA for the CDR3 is TGTGCCAGCAGTTCTACAGGGGACACTGAAGCTTTCTTT.

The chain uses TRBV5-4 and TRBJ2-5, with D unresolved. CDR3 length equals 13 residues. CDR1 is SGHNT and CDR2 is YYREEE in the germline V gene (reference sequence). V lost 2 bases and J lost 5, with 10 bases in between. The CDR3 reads CASSFPSGETQYF. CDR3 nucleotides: TGTGCCAGCAGCTTCCCTAGTGGTGAGACCCAGTACTTC.

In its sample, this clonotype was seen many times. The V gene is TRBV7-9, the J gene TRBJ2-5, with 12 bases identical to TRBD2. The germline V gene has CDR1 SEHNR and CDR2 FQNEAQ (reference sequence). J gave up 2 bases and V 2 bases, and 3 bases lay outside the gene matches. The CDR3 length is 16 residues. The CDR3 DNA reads TGTGCCAGCAGCTTAACGGGACTAGCGGGTCAAGAGACCCAGTACTTC. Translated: CASSLTGLAGQETQYF.

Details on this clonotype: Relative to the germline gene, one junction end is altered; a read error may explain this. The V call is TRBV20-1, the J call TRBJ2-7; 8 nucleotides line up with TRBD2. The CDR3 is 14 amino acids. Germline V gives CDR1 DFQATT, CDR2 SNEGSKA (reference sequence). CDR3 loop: CSASGGVKRHEQHF. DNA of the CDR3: TGCAGTGCTAGCGGGGGGGTTAAGCGGCACGAGCAGCACTTC.

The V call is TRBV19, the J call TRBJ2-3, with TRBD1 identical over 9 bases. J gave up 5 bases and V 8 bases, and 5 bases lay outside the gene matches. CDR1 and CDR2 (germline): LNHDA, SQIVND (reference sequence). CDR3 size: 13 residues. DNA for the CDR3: TGTGCCAGTTCCGGGACAGGGTTAGATACGCAGTATTTT. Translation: CASSGTGLDTQYF.

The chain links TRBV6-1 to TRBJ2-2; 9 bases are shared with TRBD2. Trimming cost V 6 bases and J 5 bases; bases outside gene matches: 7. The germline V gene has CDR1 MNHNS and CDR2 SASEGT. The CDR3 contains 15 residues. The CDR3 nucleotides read TGTGCCAGCAGCATAGGACTAGCGACTACCGGGGAGCTGTTTTTT. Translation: CASSIGLATTGELFF.

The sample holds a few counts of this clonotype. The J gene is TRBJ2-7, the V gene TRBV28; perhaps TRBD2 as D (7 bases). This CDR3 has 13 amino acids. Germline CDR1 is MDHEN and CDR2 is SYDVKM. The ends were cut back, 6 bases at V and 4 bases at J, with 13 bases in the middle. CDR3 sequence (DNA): TGTGCCAGCAGGGGGGGGCAAGGGTACGAGCAGTACTTC. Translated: CASRGGQGYEQYF.

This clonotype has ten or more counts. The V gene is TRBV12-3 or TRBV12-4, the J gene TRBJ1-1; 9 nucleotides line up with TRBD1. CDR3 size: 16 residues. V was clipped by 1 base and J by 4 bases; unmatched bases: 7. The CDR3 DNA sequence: TGTGCCAGCAGTTTAGGGGACAGGGTTCGTGTCACTGAAGCTTTCTTT. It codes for CASSLGDRVRVTEAFF.

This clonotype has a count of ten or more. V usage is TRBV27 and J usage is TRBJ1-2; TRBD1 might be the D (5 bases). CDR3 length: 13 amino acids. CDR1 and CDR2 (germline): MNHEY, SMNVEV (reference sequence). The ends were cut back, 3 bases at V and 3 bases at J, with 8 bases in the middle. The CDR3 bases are TGTGCCAGCAGTTTCTCCAGGGACTATGGCTACACCTTC. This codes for CASSFSRDYGYTF.

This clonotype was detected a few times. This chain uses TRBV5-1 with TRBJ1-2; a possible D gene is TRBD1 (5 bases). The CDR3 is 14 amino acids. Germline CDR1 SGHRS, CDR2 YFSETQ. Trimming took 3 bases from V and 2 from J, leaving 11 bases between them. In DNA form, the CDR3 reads TGCGCCAGCAGCTACGGGGCAAGCAACTATGGCTACACCTTC. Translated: CASSYGASNYGYTF.

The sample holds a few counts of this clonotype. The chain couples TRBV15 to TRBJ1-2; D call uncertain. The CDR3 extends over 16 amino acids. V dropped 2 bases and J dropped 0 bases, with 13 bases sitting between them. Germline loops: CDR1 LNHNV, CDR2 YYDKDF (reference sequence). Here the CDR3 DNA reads TGTGCCACCAGCAGATCCTCCAAGACACCTAACTATGGCTACACCTTC. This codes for CATSRSSKTPNYGYTF.

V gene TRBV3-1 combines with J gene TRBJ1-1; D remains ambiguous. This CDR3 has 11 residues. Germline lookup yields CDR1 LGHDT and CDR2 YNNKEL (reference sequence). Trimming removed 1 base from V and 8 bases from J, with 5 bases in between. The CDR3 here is CASSQGPEAFF. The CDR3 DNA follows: TGTGCCAGCAGCCAAGGCCCCGAAGCTTTCTTT.

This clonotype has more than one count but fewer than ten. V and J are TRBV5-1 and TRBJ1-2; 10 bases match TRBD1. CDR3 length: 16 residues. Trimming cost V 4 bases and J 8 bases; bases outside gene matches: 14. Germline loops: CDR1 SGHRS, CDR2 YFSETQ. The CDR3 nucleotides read TGCGCCAGCAGCCTCCTTACTTCCGGGACAGGGGACGGCTACACCTTC. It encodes CASSLLTSGTGDGYTF. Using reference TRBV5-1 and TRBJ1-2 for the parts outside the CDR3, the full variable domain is KAGVTQTPRYLIKTRGQQVTLSCSPISGHRSVSWYQQTPGQGLQFLFEYFSETQRNKGNFPGRFSGRQFSNSRSEMNVSTLELGDSALYLCASSLLTSGTGDGYTFGSGTRLTVV.

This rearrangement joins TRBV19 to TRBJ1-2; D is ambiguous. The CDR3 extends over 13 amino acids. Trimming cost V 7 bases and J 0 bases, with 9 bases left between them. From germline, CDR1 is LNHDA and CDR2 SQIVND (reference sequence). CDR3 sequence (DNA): TGTGCCAGTAAGGAAGCCTCTAACTATGGCTACACCTTC. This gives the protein CASKEASNYGYTF.

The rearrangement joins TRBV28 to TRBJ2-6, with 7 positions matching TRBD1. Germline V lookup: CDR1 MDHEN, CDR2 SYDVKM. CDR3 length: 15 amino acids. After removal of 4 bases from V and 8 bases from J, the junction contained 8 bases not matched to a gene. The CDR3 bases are TGTGCCAGCAGTTCAACTCGACAGGGAACCAACGTCCTGACTTTC. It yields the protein CASSSTRQGTNVLTF.

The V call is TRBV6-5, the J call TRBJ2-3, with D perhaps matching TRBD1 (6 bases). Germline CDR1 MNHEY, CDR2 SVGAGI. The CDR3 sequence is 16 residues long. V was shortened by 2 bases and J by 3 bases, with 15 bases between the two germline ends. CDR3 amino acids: CASSYGGSSPTDTQYF. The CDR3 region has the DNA TGTGCCAGCAGTTACGGGGGCTCTTCCCCGACAGATACGCAGTATTTT.

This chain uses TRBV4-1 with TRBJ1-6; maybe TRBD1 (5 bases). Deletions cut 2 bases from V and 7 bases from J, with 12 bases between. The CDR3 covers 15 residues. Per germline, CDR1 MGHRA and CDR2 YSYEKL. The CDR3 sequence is CASSQTQGLNSPLHF. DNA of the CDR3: TGCGCCAGCAGCCAAACGCAGGGATTGAATTCACCCCTCCACTTT.

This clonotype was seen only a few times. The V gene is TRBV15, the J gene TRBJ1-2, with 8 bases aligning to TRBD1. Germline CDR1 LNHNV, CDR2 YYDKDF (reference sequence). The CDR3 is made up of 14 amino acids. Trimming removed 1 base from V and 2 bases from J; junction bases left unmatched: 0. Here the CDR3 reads CATSRGQGNYGYTF. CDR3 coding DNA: TGTGCCACCAGCAGAGGACAGGGGAACTATGGCTACACCTTC.

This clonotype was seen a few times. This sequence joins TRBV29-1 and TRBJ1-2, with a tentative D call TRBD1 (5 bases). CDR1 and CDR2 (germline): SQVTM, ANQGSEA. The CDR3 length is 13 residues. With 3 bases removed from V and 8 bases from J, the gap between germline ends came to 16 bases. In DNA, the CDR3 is TGCAGCGTTGAGAAACAGGCACTCGGGGGCTACACCTTC. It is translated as CSVEKQALGGYTF.